The 30 T cell receptor beta chains presented below share a single source sample, sequenced in a study of cytomegalovirus exposure and HLA in healthy donors. PCR involved 60 Vbeta and 13 Jbeta primers. Method: immunoSEQ multiplex PCR; TCRdb's copy keeps in-frame clones and lacks some. Here the sample spans 95,000 or so clones, 81% being singletons. The sequencing sample was made of PBMCs. These receptors were obtained from a woman in her seventies in good health and CMV-seropositive.

The chain employs TRBV7-2 and TRBJ2-1, with a weak D call TRBD2 (6 bases). Trimming removed 1 base from V and 13 bases from J, with 17 bases in between. From germline, CDR1 is SGHTA and CDR2 FQGNSA. The CDR3 has 14 residues. CDR3 sequence: CASSLGGDLKGQFF. CDR3 nucleotide sequence: TGTGCCAGCAGCTTAGGGGGGGACCTTAAGGGCCAGTTCTTC. Supplemented by reference TRBV7-2 and TRBJ2-1, the full variable domain reads GAGVSQSPSNKVTEKGKDVELRCDPISGHTALYWYRQSLGQGLEFLIYFQGNSAPDKSGLPSDRFSAERTGGSVSTLTIQRTQQEDSAVYLCASSLGGDLKGQFFGPGTRLTVL.

The chain recombines TRBV12-5 with TRBJ2-7, with D possibly matching TRBD2 (6 bases). The germline CDR1 and CDR2 sequences are LGHNT and FRNRAP. V was trimmed by 0 bases and J by 0 bases, leaving 24 bases between them. This CDR3 is built from 20 residues. The DNA for the CDR3 is TGTGCTAGTGGTTTGGTATCCTGGCGGGACCCTTTTAGGGGCTCCTACGAGCAGTACTTC. It encodes CASGLVSWRDPFRGSYEQYF.

The chain couples TRBV2 to TRBJ2-1; 11 positions match TRBD2. Germline CDR1 SNHLY, CDR2 FYNNEI. Trimming cost V 8 bases and J 9 bases; bases outside gene matches: 12. This CDR3 spans 15 amino acids. CDR3 loop: CASGLKLAGVGEQFF. CDR3 in DNA: TGTGCCAGCGGATTGAAACTAGCGGGAGTAGGTGAGCAGTTCTTC.

The rearrangement uses TRBV11-2 and TRBJ1-1; a possible D gene is TRBD1 (6 bases). V was pared by 5 bases and J by 5 bases, with 24 bases between. Germline assignment: CDR1 SGHAT and CDR2 FQNNGV. The CDR3 totals 17 residues. The CDR3, as DNA: TGTGCCAGCAGCCCCATCAGGCACAGGGATATTTGGACTGAAGCTTTCTTT. Protein: CASSPIRHRDIWTEAFF.

The V and J genes are TRBV19 and TRBJ2-3, with 7 positions matching TRBD1. The germline CDR1 and CDR2 sequences are LNHDA and SQIVND (reference sequence). V dropped 8 bases and J dropped 4; count of bases not matched to a gene: 12. The CDR3 length is 15 residues. The CDR3 sequence is CASRPQGEGADTQYF. The CDR3 DNA follows: TGTGCCAGTCGACCCCAGGGGGAAGGGGCAGATACGCAGTATTTT.

The chain uses TRBV2 and TRBJ2-2; D unclear. CDR1 is SNHLY and CDR2 is FYNNEI in the germline V gene. The CDR3 consists of 14 residues. V lost 6 bases and J lost 3, with 11 bases in between. The CDR3 loop reads CASRGDSYTGELFF. CDR3 in DNA: TGTGCCAGCAGGGGTGACTCTTACACCGGGGAGCTGTTTTTT.

The chain recombines TRBV30 with TRBJ2-3, with D perhaps matching TRBD1 (5 bases). Germline V gene lookup returns CDR1 GTSNPN and CDR2 SVGIG (reference sequence). The CDR3 spans 12 residues. Trimming cost V 5 bases and J 8 bases, with 14 bases left between them. The CDR3 protein is CAWFAGKGTQYF. The CDR3, as DNA: TGTGCCTGGTTTGCAGGGAAGGGTACGCAGTATTTT.

The chain combines TRBV9 with TRBJ1-3; D is undetermined. The DNA end lines up better with TRBJ2-2; the J call may be wrong. Germline CDR1 is SGDLS and CDR2 is YYNGEE. The CDR3 consists of 15 residues. The CDR3 sequence: CASSVGSGGTGELFF. DNA of the CDR3: TGTGCCAGCAGCGTAGGGTCAGGCGGCACCGGGGAGCTGTTTTTT.

J is TRBJ2-1 and V is TRBV29-1; a weak D match, TRBD1 (6 bases). Trimming cost V 8 bases and J 5 bases, with 22 bases left between them. The CDR3 has 15 residues. Germline V gene lookup returns CDR1 SQVTM and CDR2 ANQGSEA. The CDR3 coding sequence is TGCAGCCAATCCTCGGGACACTCGAGCGACAATGAGCAGTTCTTC. Translating it yields CSQSSGHSSDNEQFF.

V gene TRBV5-6 combines with J gene TRBJ2-2, with TRBD1 matching 8 bases. Losses at the gene ends were 1 base for V and 4 bases for J; bases not matched to a gene: 6. This CDR3 contains 16 residues. Germline values: CDR1 SGHDT, CDR2 YYEEEE. The CDR3 coding sequence is TGTGCCAGCAGCTTGCGTCCCAGGGGGCGCACCGGGGAGCTGTTTTTT. Translated: CASSLRPRGRTGELFF.

The chain joins TRBV7-3 to TRBJ2-3, with 12 bases identical to TRBD1. The germline V gene has CDR1 SGHTA and CDR2 FQGTGA. The CDR3 length is 16 residues. V lost 2 bases to trimming and J lost 4 bases; unmatched junction nucleotides: 4. CDR3 residues: CASSLSGTGGSDTQYF. CDR3 bases: TGTGCCAGCAGCTTATCCGGGACAGGGGGCTCAGATACGCAGTATTTT.

The rearrangement uses TRBV7-2 and TRBJ2-7; 9 bases are shared with TRBD1. The CDR3 sequence is 15 residues long. Per germline, CDR1 SGHTA and CDR2 FQGNSA. V was pared by 6 bases and J by 4 bases, with 10 bases of the junction left unmatched. The CDR3 DNA is TGTGCCAGCAGTACTCCGGGACAGGGAGAATACGAGCAGTACTTC. Translation gives CASSTPGQGEYEQYF.

The chain carries TRBV19 and TRBJ2-2, with D possibly TRBD2 on 6 matching bases. Trimming stripped 7 bases from V and 1 base from J, with 10 bases between. The CDR3 covers 14 residues. Per the germline V gene, CDR1 is LNHDA and CDR2 is SQIVND (reference sequence). In DNA, the CDR3 is TGTGCCAGTATCGGGGGATTGAACACCGGGGAGCTGTTTTTT. Its protein is CASIGGLNTGELFF.

The gene calls are TRBV5-6 and TRBJ1-2, with 7 bases lining up with TRBD1. V dropped 4 bases and J dropped 0; count of bases not matched to a gene: 9. This CDR3 has 16 amino acids. CDR1 and CDR2 from the germline V gene are SGHDT and YYEEEE. The CDR3 region is CASSGILGTANYGYTF. The CDR3 DNA follows: TGTGCCAGCAGCGGAATTCTGGGGACAGCTAACTATGGCTACACCTTC.

This sequence joins TRBV5-4 and TRBJ2-5, with D unclear. This CDR3 has 14 residues. The V gene's germline CDR1 is SGHNT and CDR2 YYREEE (reference sequence). Trimming stripped 2 bases from V and 1 base from J, with 9 bases between. The CDR3 spells CASSFATFQETQYF. The CDR3 nucleotides are TGTGCCAGCAGCTTCGCAACATTCCAAGAGACCCAGTACTTC.

The rearrangement joins TRBV6-5 to TRBJ1-2; 10 bases match TRBD1. J gave up 4 bases and V 4 bases, and 6 bases lay outside the gene matches. Germline V gene data show CDR1 as MNHEY and CDR2 as SVGAGI. This CDR3 comprises 15 residues. The CDR3 reads CASSFRDRGAYGYTF. In DNA, the CDR3 is TGTGCCAGCAGTTTCCGGGACAGGGGTGCCTATGGCTACACCTTC.

The chain combines TRBV27 with TRBJ2-7, with 10 bases that match TRBD2. CDR1 is MNHEY, CDR2 SMNVEV, per germline (reference sequence). With V trimmed by 6 bases and J by 1 base, 9 bases remained unmatched. This CDR3 spans 16 amino acids. In nucleotides, the CDR3 is TGTGCCAGCAGCCCCGATGGACTAGCGGCTTCCTACGAGCAGTACTTC. It codes for CASSPDGLAASYEQYF.

The chain employs TRBV19 and TRBJ2-2, with 8 nucleotides matching TRBD2. Germline CDR1 reads LNHDA; CDR2 reads SQIVND (reference sequence). The CDR3 is 15 amino acids. Trimming removed 6 bases from V and 5 bases from J; junction bases left unmatched: 8. CDR3: CASSHKREITGELFF. The CDR3 nucleotides are TGTGCCAGTAGCCATAAGCGGGAGATAACCGGGGAGCTGTTTTTT.

V is TRBV6-5 and J is TRBJ1-1; perhaps TRBD1 as D (5 bases). V was cut by 6 bases and J by 1 base, with 15 bases left in between. Per the germline V gene, CDR1 is MNHEY and CDR2 is SVGAGI. This CDR3 contains 15 residues. The CDR3 DNA is TGTGCCAGCAGCCGAACTGGACAAACGAACACTGAAGCTTTCTTT. Its translation: CASSRTGQTNTEAFF.

The chain employs TRBV5-3 and TRBJ2-7; D might be TRBD1 (6 bases). TRBV5-3 has ORF status, its function being uncertain. Trimming pared 7 bases from V and 3 bases from J, leaving 17 bases between. The CDR3 length is 14 residues. CDR3: CARELRDTYYEQYF. In DNA form, the CDR3 reads TGTGCCAGAGAGCTTAGGGACACTTACTACGAGCAGTACTTC.

The J gene is TRBJ1-2, the V gene TRBV28, with TRBD1 identical over 10 bases. The CDR3 runs 19 residues. The junction had 21 bases not matched to a gene; V was cut back by 3 bases and J by 8 bases. The V gene's germline CDR1 is MDHEN and CDR2 SYDVKM. The CDR3 region has the DNA TGTGCCAGCAGTTTGCTGACCGTGACAGGGGGCATGATTTCCGGGGGCTACACCTTC. Its translation: CASSLLTVTGGMISGGYTF.

About this clone: The same CDR3 also results from other DNA sequences found in this sample. CDR3 region: CASSQQGGTEAFF. DNA for the CDR3: TGTGCCAGCAGCCAACAGGGTGGTACTGAAGCTTTCTTT. The gene calls are TRBV14 and TRBJ1-1, with D perhaps TRBD1 (5 bases). Germline CDR1 SGHDN, CDR2 FVKESK. The CDR3 length is 13 residues. Trimming took off 2 bases at V and 5 bases at J, with 9 bases between the two ends.

The chain employs TRBV7-2 and TRBJ2-6, with TRBD1 matching over 7 bases. J was trimmed by 4 bases and V by 1 base; bases with no gene match: 7. The CDR3 runs to 17 residues. CDR1 is SGHTA and CDR2 is FQGNSA in the germline V gene. Here the CDR3 reads CASSLDRGMGGANVLTF. The DNA for the CDR3 is TGTGCCAGCAGCTTAGACAGGGGAATGGGAGGGGCCAACGTCCTGACTTTC.

V is TRBV7-9 and J is TRBJ2-5; TRBD1 matches 10 bases. Unmatched junction bases numbered 6, after V lost 4 bases and J lost 4 bases. This CDR3 has 15 residues. Germline V gene sequence: CDR1 SEHNR, CDR2 FQNEAQ (reference sequence). Here the CDR3 reads CASSSRTGGRETQYF. CDR3 DNA: TGTGCCAGCAGCTCGCGGACAGGGGGGAGAGAGACCCAGTACTTC.

The chain combines TRBV5-1 with TRBJ2-5; a weak D match, TRBD2 (6 bases). Gene TRBJ2-7 matches the end of the DNA better, so the J call may be wrong. The V gene's germline CDR1 is SGHRS and CDR2 YFSETQ. This CDR3 has 15 amino acids. CDR3 in amino acids: CASSLVPGSGYEQYF. The DNA for the CDR3 is TGCGCCAGCAGCTTGGTACCGGGGAGCGGGTACGAGCAGTACTTC.

This clone was seen more than once but under ten times. V gene TRBV6-5 combines with J gene TRBJ1-2; TRBD1 matches 7 bases. With V trimmed by 5 bases and J by 3 bases, 3 bases remained unmatched. Germline lookup yields CDR1 MNHEY and CDR2 SVGAGI. The CDR3 sequence is 13 residues long. The CDR3, as DNA: TGTGCCAGCAGTGAACAGGGGCACTATGGCTACACCTTC. Residues: CASSEQGHYGYTF.

The chain employs TRBV6-4 and TRBJ2-1; possible D gene TRBD1, 5 bases. Deletions cut 3 bases from V and 0 bases from J, with 6 bases between. Germline CDR1 is MRHNA and CDR2 is SNTAGT. The CDR3 is made up of 14 amino acids. In nucleotides, the CDR3 is TGTGCCAGCAGTGAAGACAGCTCCTACAATGAGCAGTTCTTC. Translation gives CASSEDSSYNEQFF.

The chain joins TRBV5-1 to TRBJ1-3; 9 bases line up with TRBD1. Germline V gene lookup returns CDR1 SGHRS and CDR2 YFSETQ. V trimming: 2 bases; J trimming: 3 bases; junction bases outside the gene matches: 3. The CDR3 runs to 15 residues. The chain's CDR3 is CASSFGDRDGNTIYF. CDR3 sequence (DNA): TGCGCCAGCAGCTTCGGGGACAGGGATGGAAACACCATATATTTT. Drawing the rest from reference TRBV5-1 and TRBJ1-3, the complete variable domain is KAGVTQTPRYLIKTRGQQVTLSCSPISGHRSVSWYQQTPGQGLQFLFEYFSETQRNKGNFPGRFSGRQFSNSRSEMNVSTLELGDSALYLCASSFGDRDGNTIYFGEGSWLTVV.

The chain joins TRBV9 to TRBJ2-7, with 7 bases matching TRBD2. The CDR3 totals 15 residues. From germline, CDR1 is SGDLS and CDR2 YYNGEE. J gave up 4 bases and V 0 bases, and 7 bases lay outside the gene matches. CDR3 nucleotide sequence: TGTGCCAGCAGCGTAGATCAGCGAGCGGGGTACGAGCAGTACTTC. This gives the protein CASSVDQRAGYEQYF.

The gene calls are TRBV10-3 and TRBJ2-5, with D possibly being TRBD1 (6 bases). The J call is in doubt because the DNA end fits TRBJ2-7 better. Germline lookup yields CDR1 ENHRY and CDR2 SYGVKD. This CDR3 has 14 amino acids. DNA of the CDR3: TGTGCCATCAGTGAGAAAGCACAGGGCTCCGAGCAGTACTTC. Its protein product is CAISEKAQGSEQYF.